This T cell receptor beta chain was recorded in a study of blood T cells in healthy people across ages (dated by TCRdb to 2013 to 2016). For the wider study: Template switching captured roughly one uniquely barcoded TCR beta cDNA molecule per two T cells in model experiments. To track age-related changes in TCR beta repertoire diversity, the study relied on deep sequencing normalized with unique cDNA molecular identifiers. The donors were split into four age groups: young (average 16 years), middle-aged (around 37), aged (approximately 60) and long-lived (approximately 80). To avoid experimental bias, donors of different ages were randomly spread across the sequencing lanes. For two donors (one aged 18 to 30 and one aged 80 or older), the study analyzed two additional independent replicas of 1 million unique cDNA reads from the same blood draw.

V loses 5 bases at its end and J loses 5 bases; junction bases beyond the gene matches: 8. Taken from cysteine to phenylalanine, the CDR3 has 15 residues. CDR3 DNA is the only sequence kept; it has 45 bases, read in frame from the first base. From the germline V gene, CDR1 is SGHTA and CDR2 is FQGNSA. Systemically healthy Caucasian individuals from Russia, 39 in total and aged about 6 to 95 years, were included as donors. Around 10 milliliters of peripheral blood were collected from each donor into EDTA-treated Vacutainer tubes. Ficoll-Paque density-gradient centrifugation was used to isolate PBMCs, with at least 7 million per sample. Total RNA, at least 5.5 micrograms per sample, was extracted from PBMCs with Trizol reagent. For every donor, an aliquot of PBMCs went through flow cytometry to measure the percentages of naive CD45RAhigh/CD27high T cells. For this clonotype: Its cognate antigen has yet to be identified. No base quality information exists; no much larger clone differs at one position.

The investigation overall reported the following: As age increased, observed TCR beta diversity per million T cells dropped in a roughly linear way, and a significant reduction was already evident by age 40. The percentage of naive T cells measured by flow cytometry correlated strongly with observed TCR beta diversity. Estimates of total diversity based on one million sequenced T cells were regarded as lower bounds and as underestimates. Compared with the aged group, the long-lived group had more naive CD4+ T cells, fewer expanded clones and increased TCR diversity, suggesting age selection. Since profiling was done on bulk unsorted PBMCs, naive and antigen-experienced compartments could not be conclusively compared. The CMV infection status of donors was not known, potentially confounding age-related changes in expanded clonotypes.

Libraries were built with 5' RACE. TCRdb names Illumina HiSeq 2500 as the instrument used. A second PCR of roughly 7 to 12 cycles was run with a J-beta primer mix and a sample-barcoded 5' primer. A unique molecular identifier was introduced onto each TCR beta cDNA molecule by a template-switch 5' adaptor carrying 12 random nucleotides. At least 3 million CDR3-containing paired-end reads were obtained from each sample. First-strand cDNA was synthesized from all RNA with the Mint cDNA synthesis kit, primed by a TRBC-specific oligonucleotide. All cDNA was treated with uracil-DNA glycosylase and then went through a first 18-cycle PCR with the universal primers M1SS and BC2_uni_R. From the authors' description of their analysis: For normalization, 1 million high-quality reads, each with a distinct molecular identifier, were randomly selected from each sample. Reads with shared molecular identifiers were discarded instead of being binned into consensus sequences. CDR3 identification, clonotype clustering and error correction used MiTCR with a Q25 quality threshold and the strictest error-elimination algorithm. A nonparametric unseen species model with Euler transformation was used to estimate a lower bound on total TCR beta diversity. TCRdb trimmed the raw reads at Q25, called clones with MiXCR and kept productive beta chains. Identical CDR3 protein sequences are pooled into one entry, listed with their most common genes and DNA. Clone size and V and J calls follow TCRdb, not the original study. The sample yields about 680,000 distinct CDR3 sequences; around 48% were counted once. Around a third of the sample lies in the top ten.

The sequence joins TRBV7-2 to TRBJ2-2; 7 central nucleotides agree with TRBD2. The sample was blood. The sequence came from a woman aged 60-70 years in good health. CDR3 reads: CASSVGLDGTGELFF. DNA sequence: TGTGCCAGCAGCGTCGGACTAGATGGTACCGGGGAGCTGTTTTTT. Here the CDR3 is joined to the reference TRBV7-2 and TRBJ2-2 genes, and the full variable domain is: GAGVSQSPSNKVTEKGKDVELRCDPISGHTALYWYRQSLGQGLEFLIYFQGNSAPDKSGLPSDRFSAERTGGSVSTLTIQRTQQEDSAVYLCASSVGLDGTGELFFGEGSRLTVL.